This T cell receptor beta chain was identified during a study of T cells in women clearing cervical HPV infection. CDR1 is LNHDA and CDR2 is SQIVND in the germline V gene (reference sequence). The CDR3 sequence is 15 residues long. J gave up 6 bases and V 6 bases, and 9 bases lay outside the gene matches. Libraries were prepared by immunoSEQ multiplex PCR; TCRdb keeps only in-frame clonotypes and omits some of them. Its listing shows approximately 30,000 clones. About this clone: The read ends 3 residues shy of where the CDR3 ends; the end is completed using the germline J gene.

The sample consisted of blood buffy coat. The receptor's source is a woman between 18 and 75 years old with a cervical HPV16 infection that either progressed to CIN3+ or cleared (not recorded which). This chain joins TRBV19 and TRBJ2-1; 9 bases match TRBD2. CDR3 amino acids: CASRISGGLLNEQFF. CDR3 DNA, as far as it was read: TGTGCCAGTAGGATTAGCGGGGGCCTACTCAATGAG.